This T cell receptor (beta chain) emerged from a study of blood T cell repertoires in COVID-19. Overall study: Both acute and convalescent COVID-19 samples were obtained from the United States, Italy and Spain. PBMCs, B-cell-depleted T cells, or T cells provided the cDNA or gDNA that made up the material.

With 5 bases clipped from V and 0 bases from J, the junction kept 3 bases outside the gene matches. This CDR3 comprises 17 residues. The V gene's germline CDR1 is ENHRY and CDR2 SYGVKD. How the authors handled the data: By means of reference gene primer amplification, nucleated cell counts were estimated. TCRdb keeps only in-frame clones here, not all; method: immunoSEQ multiplex PCR. V, J and clone size derive from that table, while D and trimming were established from the DNA sequence. The data show under 300,000 clones, 89% seen once. The gene calls are TRBV10-3 and TRBJ2-2; the match to TRBD2 covers 13 bases. The specimen sequenced was peripheral blood. The receptor was derived from a man aged 50 to 60 with acute or convalescent COVID-19. The CDR3 bases are TGTGCCATCAGTAGGACTAGCGGGGGCCCGAACACCGGGGAGCTGTTTTTT. This codes for CAISRTSGGPNTGELFF.